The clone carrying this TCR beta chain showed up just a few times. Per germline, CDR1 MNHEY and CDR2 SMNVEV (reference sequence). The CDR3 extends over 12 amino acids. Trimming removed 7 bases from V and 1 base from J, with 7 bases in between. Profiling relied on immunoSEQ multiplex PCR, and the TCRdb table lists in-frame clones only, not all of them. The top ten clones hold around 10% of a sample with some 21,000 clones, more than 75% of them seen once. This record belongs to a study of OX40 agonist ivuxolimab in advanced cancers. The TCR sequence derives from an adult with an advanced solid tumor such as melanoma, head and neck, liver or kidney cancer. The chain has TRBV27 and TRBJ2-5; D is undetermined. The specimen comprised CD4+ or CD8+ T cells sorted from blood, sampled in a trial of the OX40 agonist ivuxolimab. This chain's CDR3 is CASIQIQETQYF. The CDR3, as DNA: TGTGCCAGCATCCAGATCCAAGAGACCCAGTACTTC.